The 2 T cell receptor beta chains presented below share a single source sample, sequenced in a study of blood T cell repertoires in COVID-19 (dated by TCRdb to 2020 to 2021). Library preparation employed the immunoSEQ multiplex PCR assay. Not all clones reach the TCRdb copy of this immuneACCESS table, which keeps in-frame sequences only. Checked studies attribute under half of the gap to unresolved V genes and leave the rest unexplained. The sample profile shows some 90,000 clones; less than 90% of them were found once. Together, the top ten hold 18% of the sample. The sequenced sample consisted of peripheral blood. The source is a woman older than 75 with acute or convalescent COVID-19.

The chain couples TRBV10-3 to TRBJ1-5; 11 bases agree with TRBD1. The germline V gene encodes CDR1 ENHRY and CDR2 SYGVKD. CDR3 size: 15 residues. The V gene end was trimmed by 6 bases and the J gene end by 3 bases; junction bases not matched to a gene: 4. CDR3 in DNA: TGTGCCATCAGCGAAGGACAGGGGGCCAATCAGCCCCAGCATTTT. Amino acids: CAISEGQGANQPQHF.

The V gene is TRBV7-9, the J gene TRBJ1-1, with 7 nucleotides matching TRBD1. Trimming took 5 bases from V and 8 from J; bases not matched to a gene: 8. In germline, CDR1 is SEHNR, CDR2 FQNEAQ (reference sequence). The CDR3 has 13 amino acids. The CDR3 region is CASSLPGQPEAFF. DNA of the CDR3: TGTGCCAGCAGCCTCCCGGGACAGCCGGAAGCTTTCTTT.